Listed below are T cell receptor beta chains from one sample, sequenced in a study of graft-versus-host responses after intestinal transplantation. Clones were sequenced by immunoSEQ multiplex PCR, and TCRdb holds only the in-frame ones, with some missing. The profile shows about 35,000 clones, around 96% of them singletons. Sequencing used PBMCs, obtained 16 days after intestinal transplant. The source of these receptors is a human patient who received an intestinal transplant, so some T cells may come from the graft donor. CDR3s include the opening cysteine and the closing phenylalanine or tryptophan. The D gene is left open where the match is weak. For some rows the clone size is stated as once, few or many, or as a class when expanded; others skip it.

v_gene,j_gene,len,abundance,d_gene,CDR3nt,CDR3aa
TRBV11-2,TRBJ2-7,15,-,-,TGTGCCAGCAGCTTAAATCCGGCAGACTCCTACGAGCAGTACTTC,CASSLNPADSYEQYF
TRBV4-1,TRBJ1-1,16,-,TRBD1,TGCGCCAGCAGCCATTGGCAGGGGGCCAGGAACACTGAAGCTTTCTTT,CASSHWQGARNTEAFF
TRBV9,TRBJ2-5,16,-,TRBD2,TGTGCCAGCAGCGTTACGGGAGGAGGGTGGCAAGAGACCCAGTACTTC,CASSVTGGGWQETQYF
TRBV5-4,TRBJ1-1,14,-,-,TGTGCCAGCAGCCCCACAGGGTTGAACACTGAAGCTTTCTTT,CASSPTGLNTEAFF
TRBV2,TRBJ1-5,16,-,-,TGTGCCAGCAGTGAATCTGCTCGACAGGGCAATCAGCCCCAGCATTTT,CASSESARQGNQPQHF
TRBV10-2,TRBJ1-5,15,-,-,TGCGCCAGCAGTGAGAAAGGGGATAGCAATCAGCCCCAGCATTTT,CASSEKGDSNQPQHF
TRBV27,TRBJ2-1,17,-,TRBD2,TGTGCCAGCAGTCTTCTAGCGGGAGGCGGGGGGTACAATGAGCAGTTCTTC,CASSLLAGGGGYNEQFF
TRBV13,TRBJ2-7,15,-,TRBD2,TGTGCCAGCAGCCGCCTCGGCGGGAGGGACTACGAGCAGTACTTC,CASSRLGGRDYEQYF
TRBV19,TRBJ2-7,17,-,-,TGTGCCAGTAGTATCTCGTTGGCAGGGGGACTCCCCTACGAGCAGTACTTC,CASSISLAGGLPYEQYF
TRBV4-2,TRBJ2-3,17,-,TRBD2,TGTGCCAGCAGCCAAGATAACGGACTAGGCCCCCCCAATACGCAGTATTTT,CASSQDNGLGPPNTQYF
TRBV27,TRBJ2-1,14,-,-,TGTGCCAGCAGCCCACTCAGGGGGGACAATGAGCAGTTCTTC,CASSPLRGDNEQFF
TRBV28,TRBJ2-1,14,-,TRBD2,TGTGCCAGCAGTTTAGCGGGGGGGGGAAATGAGCAGTTCTTC,CASSLAGGGNEQFF
TRBV6-5,TRBJ2-3,14,-,-,TGTGCCAGCACCTCAATTGGGGGTTTAGATACGCAGTATTTT,CASTSIGGLDTQYF
TRBV21-1,TRBJ2-2,18,-,-,TGTGCCAGCAGCAAAGTGGGACGGCGCCTCCCGAACACCGGGGAGCTGTTTTTT,CASSKVGRRLPNTGELFF
TRBV27,TRBJ2-5,15,-,-,TGTGCCAGCAGTTTATTCCCGGGGCCCCAAGAGACCCAGTACTTC,CASSLFPGPQETQYF
TRBV15,TRBJ2-3,15,-,TRBD1,TGTGCCACCGGAGGGTCACAGGGGGAGGCAGATACGCAGTATTTT,CATGGSQGEADTQYF
TRBV6-1,TRBJ2-1,15,-,TRBD2,TGTGCCAGCAGTTTAGAGGGAGGGCCTTTGAATGAGCAGTTCTTC,CASSLEGGPLNEQFF
TRBV7-8,TRBJ1-5,14,-,TRBD1,TGTGCCAGCGGGACAGGGGGCAGGGATCAGCCCCAGCATTTT,CASGTGGRDQPQHF
TRBV28,TRBJ1-1,18,-,TRBD1,TGTGCCAGCAGTAGGGGGGATCACCGGGACAGCCCGAACACTGAAGCTTTCTTT,CASSRGDHRDSPNTEAFF
TRBV28,TRBJ2-1,13,-,-,TGTGCCAGCAGTTTAAATTCCTACAATGAGCAGTTCTTC,CASSLNSYNEQFF
TRBV7-6,TRBJ2-7,13,-,-,TGTGCCAGCGCCAGCGCCGGCTTTGCCGAGCAGTACTTC,CASASAGFAEQYF
TRBV9,TRBJ1-6,15,few,-,TGTGCCAGCAGCGTAGATGGGTCAGTAAATTCACCCCTCCACTTT,CASSVDGSVNSPLHF